What follows are 14 T cell receptor beta chains derived from one specimen sequenced in a study of blood T cells in healthy people across ages. Primed by a sample-barcoded 5' primer and a J-beta primer mix, a second PCR proceeded for 7 to 11 cycles. A single record per CDR3 protein comes from TCRdb applying MiXCR to the 5' RACE reads. This sample has under 1 million distinct CDR3 sequences, with around 45% found just once. Sequencing was performed on blood. The receptor set was obtained from a man in his sixties in good health.

This clonotype has only a few counts. The genes are TRBV7-6 and TRBJ1-3; 10 bases line up with TRBD1. After removal of 2 bases from V and 4 bases from J, the junction contained 5 bases not matched to a gene. This CDR3 has 16 amino acids. Germline CDR1 reads SGHVS; CDR2 reads FNYEAQ. The CDR3 DNA is TGTGCCAGCAGCTTATATGGACAGGGGGACGGAAACACCATATATTTT. Residues: CASSLYGQGDGNTIYF.

This clonotype was found once. The conserved closing phenylalanine or tryptophan is absent in this CDR3, likely reflecting a read error. The V call is TRBV10-3, the J call TRBJ2-4, with 8 bases aligning to TRBD2. CDR1 is ENHRY, CDR2 SYGVKD, per germline. The J segment lost 13 bases and the V segment lost 8 bases, leaving 16 bases of the junction unmatched. CDR3 length equals 14 residues. The CDR3 spells CAISAGASRYEQYY. CDR3 DNA sequence: TGTGCCATCTCAGCGGGGGCCTCCCGCTATGAGCAGTACTAC.

This clonotype was seen only a few times. The chain uses TRBV29-1 and TRBJ2-2; D is unresolved. The ends were cut back, 0 bases at V and 8 bases at J, with 10 bases in the middle. The CDR3 has 13 residues. Germline V gene data show CDR1 as SQVTM and CDR2 as ANQGSEA. The CDR3 DNA follows: TGCAGCGTTGAAGAGGGCGTCCGGGGGGAGCTGTTTTTT. This gives the protein CSVEEGVRGELFF.

As concerns this clonotype: A read error may account for a junction end that differs from germline. This chain uses TRBV20-1 with TRBJ1-4; D is ambiguous. Germline lookup yields CDR1 DFQATT and CDR2 SNEGSKA (reference sequence). The CDR3 extends over 16 amino acids. The DNA of the CDR3 is TGCAGTGCTAGAGTGGGAGGCGGCGTTACTAATGGAAAACTGTTTTTT. Translated, it gives CSARVGGGVTNGKLFF.

In its sample, this clonotype was seen a few times. The chain links TRBV7-9 to TRBJ2-1, with D unclear. Trimming pared 5 bases from V and 0 bases from J, leaving 11 bases between. This CDR3 is 15 amino acids long. Germline V gene lookup returns CDR1 SEHNR and CDR2 FQNEAQ (reference sequence). The CDR3 DNA follows: TGTGCCAGCAGCCAGCGCAGAAGCTCCTACAATGAGCAGTTCTTC. Protein: CASSQRRSSYNEQFF.

The V gene is TRBV20-1, the J gene TRBJ1-2, with 8 bases matching TRBD1. The CDR3 contains 15 residues. Germline V gene data show CDR1 as DFQATT and CDR2 as SNEGSKA (reference sequence). V shed 7 bases and J 2 bases; nucleotides not matched to a gene: 12. The CDR3 reads CSVPDRATPNYGYTF. The DNA of the CDR3 is TGCAGTGTTCCGGACAGGGCTACACCCAACTATGGCTACACCTTC.

The J gene is TRBJ2-4, the V gene TRBV2; 9 bases agree with TRBD2. This CDR3 spans 15 amino acids. Germline lookup yields CDR1 SNHLY and CDR2 FYNNEI. V was pared by 6 bases and J by 0 bases, with 3 bases of the junction left unmatched. DNA of the CDR3: TGTGCCAGCAGGTTAGCGGGAGTAGCCAAAAACATTCAGTACTTC. Translating gives CASRLAGVAKNIQYF.

The table lists this clonotype with a few counts. The chain uses TRBV9 and TRBJ2-1, with D possibly TRBD2 on 6 matching bases. The V gene's germline CDR1 is SGDLS and CDR2 YYNGEE. The CDR3 loop spans 15 amino acids. Deletions cut 4 bases from V and 8 bases from J, with 19 bases between. The CDR3 region has the DNA TGTGCCAGCAGCATCAAACCGGACTATCTCGATGAGCAGTTCTTC. This encodes CASSIKPDYLDEQFF.

As DNA, the CDR3 is TGTGCCAGCAGTGAAGAATGGGGTAACGAGCAGTACTTC. It specifies CASSEEWGNEQYF. The rearrangement links TRBV25-1 to TRBJ2-7; no clear D. The V end lost 2 bases, the J end lost 5 bases, and 10 bases lay between the germline ends. Per germline, CDR1 MGHDK and CDR2 SYGVNS. The CDR3 has 13 residues.

The chain joins TRBV5-5 to TRBJ2-7, with D unclear. The CDR3 covers 13 residues. Germline CDR1 SGHKS, CDR2 YYEKEE (reference sequence). V lost 1 base and J lost 5, with 10 bases in between. For the CDR3, the DNA is TGTGCCAGCAGCTTGTGGGTTTCAAACGAGCAGTACTTC. Its translation is CASSLWVSNEQYF.

This clonotype was recorded once. The chain recombines TRBV5-1 with TRBJ1-2; no firm D call. The CDR3 has 14 residues. The V gene's germline CDR1 is SGHRS and CDR2 YFSETQ. V lost 0 bases, J lost 4 bases, and 10 bases lay in between. The CDR3 reads CASSLAPSVYGYTF. In nucleotides, the CDR3 is TGCGCCAGCAGCTTGGCCCCCTCGGTCTATGGCTACACCTTC.

The chain links TRBV4-3 to TRBJ2-7, with TRBD1 as a possible D gene (6 bases). The germline V and J ends were trimmed by 3 bases and 7 bases, with 13 bases remaining between them. The germline V gene encodes CDR1 LGHNA and CDR2 YSLEER. This CDR3 comprises 13 residues. DNA of the CDR3: TGCGCCAGCAGCCACAGCAGGGGTGATGAGCAGTACTTC. Translating it yields CASSHSRGDEQYF.

This clonotype has only a few counts. The chain carries TRBV7-9 and TRBJ2-4, with D perhaps matching TRBD1 (7 bases). The end of the DNA aligns better with TRBJ2-7, so the J call may be wrong. Germline CDR1 and CDR2: SEHNR and FQNEAQ (reference sequence). CDR3 size: 13 residues. This CDR3 reads CASSPRGDSEQYF. CDR3 in DNA: TGTGCCAGCAGCCCCAGGGGGGACAGCGAGCAGTACTTC.

This clonotype turned up a few times. The V and J genes are TRBV6-6 and TRBJ1-5; D may be TRBD1 (5 bases). The germline V and J ends were trimmed by 9 bases and 0 bases, with 12 bases remaining between them. Per germline, CDR1 MNHNY and CDR2 SVGAGI (reference sequence). The CDR3 is made up of 14 amino acids. The chain's CDR3 is CASSGTASNQPQHF. In DNA form, the CDR3 reads TGTGCCAGTTCCGGGACGGCTAGCAATCAGCCCCAGCATTTT.